The 21 T cell receptor beta chains reported below all come from one sample, sequenced in a study of blood T cells in healthy people across ages. Sample-barcoded 5' priming and a J-beta primer mix drove a second PCR of roughly 6 to 12 cycles. Each CDR3 protein gets one entry after TCRdb re-called the 5' RACE reads with MiXCR. The sample yields more than 650,000 distinct CDR3 sequences, approximately 24% seen once. These data also formed part of another study, on T cells of mothers and their children.

The source material was blood. The source is a boy between 5 and 17 years old in good health.

The DNA for the CDR3 is TGCAGCGTGGGAGACCGCGGAGGGTTTGGTTATGGCTACACCTTC. This codes for CSVGDRGGFGYGYTF. V and J are TRBV29-1 and TRBJ1-2; D unresolved. The V end was cut by 6 bases, the J end by 5 bases, with 22 bases between. The germline gives CDR1 SQVTM, CDR2 ANQGSEA. The CDR3 runs to 15 residues.

This clonotype appeared a few times. This sequence joins TRBV4-1 and TRBJ2-7, with 7 bases fitting TRBD1. There are 16 residues in the CDR3. Germline CDR1 MGHRA, CDR2 YSYEKL. V was clipped by 0 bases and J by 1 base; unmatched bases: 6. The CDR3 DNA is TGCGCCAGCAGCCAAGAAGGGGGACAGCTTTCCTACGAGCAGTACTTC. This sequence encodes CASSQEGGQLSYEQYF.

A note on this clonotype: One end of the junction varies from germline; a read error may be responsible. The rearrangement joins TRBV15 to TRBJ1-4, with D possibly TRBD1 on 5 matching bases. The germline CDR1 and CDR2 sequences are LNHNV and YYDKDF (reference sequence). This CDR3 region has 18 residues. CDR3: CATSRQTRKGAPGEELFF. CDR3 in DNA: TGTGCCACCAGCAGACAAACGCGGAAAGGGGCGCCTGGTGAAGAACTGTTTTTT. The full variable domain, rest sourced from reference TRBV15 and TRBJ1-4, is DAMVIQNPRYQVTQFGKPVTLSCSQTLNHNVMYWYQQKSSQAPKLLFHYYDKDFNNEADTPDNFQSRRPNTSFCFLDIRSPGLGDTAMYLCATSRQTRKGAPGEELFFGSGTQLSVL.

This clonotype has a single count. The V gene is TRBV5-1, the J gene TRBJ1-1; D is undetermined. CDR1 is SGHRS, CDR2 YFSETQ, per germline. The germline V and J ends were trimmed by 1 base and 0 bases, with 13 bases remaining between them. The CDR3 has 16 amino acids. The CDR3 protein is CASSLLGGSMNTEAFF. In DNA form, the CDR3 reads TGCGCCAGCAGCTTGTTAGGCGGAAGCATGAACACTGAAGCTTTCTTT.

This clonotype was observed a handful of times. V usage is TRBV27 and J usage is TRBJ1-2, with TRBD1 as a possible D gene (5 bases). The CDR3 is made up of 13 amino acids. V lost 4 bases and J 7 bases, leaving 13 bases between the germline ends. CDR1 and CDR2 (germline): MNHEY, SMNVEV (reference sequence). The CDR3 DNA reads as TGTGCCAGCAGTTGGGGCCCGATGGGTGGCTACACCTTC. Encoded protein: CASSWGPMGGYTF.

In its sample, this clonotype was seen a few times. This chain uses TRBV20-1 with TRBJ2-4; possibly TRBD1 or TRBD2 for D (6 bases each). V shed 6 bases and J shed 9 bases, with 24 bases lying between them. The CDR3 runs to 15 residues. Germline V CDR1 and CDR2: DFQATT, SNEGSKA (reference sequence). The CDR3 region is CSAGRGRPTGSIQYF. The CDR3, as DNA: TGCAGTGCCGGTCGGGGGCGGCCTACTGGAAGCATTCAGTACTTC.

Only a few counts were recorded for this clonotype. At one of its ends the junction is not consistent with the germline gene, which may arise from a read error. The rearrangement joins TRBV7-2 to TRBJ2-1; 7 bases align to TRBD2. This CDR3 contains 14 residues. Germline values: CDR1 SGHTA, CDR2 FQGNSA. The CDR3 sequence is CAGSLIAGPNEQFF. The CDR3 DNA follows: TGTGCCGGCAGCTTAATAGCGGGCCCAAATGAGCAGTTCTTC.

The CDR3 protein is CATETNTEAFF. CDR3 DNA sequence: TGTGCCACCGAGACGAACACTGAAGCTTTCTTT. V and J are TRBV19 and TRBJ1-1; D is undetermined. V shed 10 bases and J shed 1 base, with 7 bases lying between them. Germline V lookup: CDR1 LNHDA, CDR2 SQIVND (reference sequence). The CDR3 loop spans 11 amino acids.

The rearrangement joins TRBV30 to TRBJ1-6; D remains ambiguous. V lost 2 bases and J 7 bases, leaving 9 bases between the germline ends. The CDR3 sequence is 13 residues long. Germline V gene sequence: CDR1 GTSNPN, CDR2 SVGIG (reference sequence). The CDR3 is CAWSNGPNSPLHF. CDR3 coding DNA: TGTGCCTGGAGTAACGGCCCCAATTCACCCCTCCACTTT.

This clonotype was counted a few times. The chain has TRBV2 and TRBJ2-5; 11 bases map to TRBD2. The J segment lost 4 bases and the V segment lost 0 bases, leaving 10 bases of the junction unmatched. This CDR3 is built from 18 residues. CDR1 is SNHLY, CDR2 FYNNEI, per germline. This CDR3 is CASSEALAGGLRAETQYF. CDR3 bases: TGTGCCAGCAGTGAAGCGCTAGCGGGGGGCCTCCGGGCAGAGACCCAGTACTTC.

This clonotype was counted between two and nine times. Mismatch with germline at one junction end may stem from a read error. This chain joins TRBV7-2 and TRBJ1-2, with 7 bases matching TRBD1. The germline CDR1 and CDR2 sequences are SGHTA and FQGNSA. This CDR3 is 12 amino acids long. Here the CDR3 DNA reads TGTGCCAGCAGCTTTAACAGGGGACCCCTCGCCTTC. As protein: CASSFNRGPLAF.

In its sample, this clonotype was seen a few times. The chain carries TRBV7-9 and TRBJ2-5, with 11 bases aligning to TRBD2. The J call may be in error: the DNA end matches TRBJ2-1 better. This CDR3 is built from 17 residues. Looked up from germline, CDR1 is SEHNR and CDR2 is FQNEAQ (reference sequence). Written as DNA, the CDR3 is TGTGCCAGCAGCTTAGCCCAAGGACTAGCGGGTATAAATGAGCAGTTCTTC. The encoded protein is CASSLAQGLAGINEQFF.

The CDR3 sequence is CASSLGNVYEQYF. The CDR3 DNA sequence: TGTGCCAGCAGCTTAGGAAATGTCTACGAGCAGTACTTC. V gene TRBV7-9 combines with J gene TRBJ2-7; no definite D call. The CDR3 is 13 amino acids. Germline assignment: CDR1 SEHNR and CDR2 FQNEAQ (reference sequence). Trimming pared 1 base from V and 3 bases from J, leaving 7 bases between. The full variable domain, its missing parts supplied by reference TRBV7-9 and TRBJ2-7, is DTGVSQNPRHKITKRGQNVTFRCDPISEHNRLYWYRQTLGQGPEFLTYFQNEAQLEKSRLLSDRFSAERPKGSFSTLEIQRTEQGDSAMYLCASSLGNVYEQYFGPGTRLTVT.

The CDR3 sequence is CASSLWDRQRANTIYF. CDR3 DNA sequence: TGTGCCAGCAGTTTATGGGACAGACAACGGGCAAACACCATATATTTT. This chain uses TRBV28 with TRBJ1-3, with a tentative D call TRBD1 (6 bases). CDR3 length equals 16 residues. V was clipped by 0 bases and J by 6 bases, with 15 bases between them. Germline assignment: CDR1 MDHEN and CDR2 SYDVKM.

This clonotype was seen a few times. CDR3 protein: CASSKQDSGNTIYF. Here the CDR3 DNA reads TGTGCCAGCAGTAAACAGGACTCTGGAAACACCATATATTTT. The chain employs TRBV6-5 and TRBJ1-3, with a tentative D call TRBD1 (5 bases). There are 14 residues in the CDR3. V lost 5 bases and J 0 bases, leaving 8 bases between the germline ends. Per the germline V gene, CDR1 is MNHEY and CDR2 is SVGAGI.

The chain carries TRBV21-1 and TRBJ2-1; TRBD2 was called by the table and not checked on the DNA. TRBV21-1 is a pseudogene segment. The length of the CDR3 is 15 residues. As DNA, the CDR3 is TGTGCCAGCAGCATACCTAGCGGGGAATACAATGAGCAGTTCTTC. Amino acids: CASSIPSGEYNEQFF.

The chain uses TRBV7-9 and TRBJ1-2; no clear D. V was clipped by 0 bases and J by 3 bases, with 20 bases between them. This CDR3 spans 18 amino acids. Germline V CDR1 and CDR2: SEHNR, FQNEAQ (reference sequence). The CDR3, as DNA: TGTGCCAGCAGCTTAGCGGGTCCAGGCCGGCTCCCTGACTATGGCTACACCTTC. Its translation: CASSLAGPGRLPDYGYTF.

V is TRBV6-5 and J is TRBJ2-5, with D possibly called TRBD1 or TRBD2 (6 bases each). The J call may not be correct, given that the DNA end is closer to TRBJ2-1. This CDR3 is built from 15 residues. The germline V gene encodes CDR1 MNHEY and CDR2 SVGAGI. CDR3 DNA: TGTGCCAGCAGGGGGACCACCGGAGGGGGCAATGAGCAGTTCTTC. This translates into CASRGTTGGGNEQFF.

This clonotype was seen only a few times. A junction boundary mismatches the germline segment, possibly from a read error. The chain links TRBV20-1 to TRBJ2-5, with D maybe TRBD1 (6 bases). Germline CDR1 reads DFQATT; CDR2 reads SNEGSKA (reference sequence). The CDR3 spans 14 residues. Here the CDR3 DNA reads TGCAGTGCTGTCCTTGGGGGCTACCAAGAGACTCAGTACTTC. Translation gives CSAVLGGYQETQYF.

This clonotype came up a few times. The rearrangement joins TRBV24-1 to TRBJ2-5; possibly TRBD2 for D (6 bases). The V end was cut by 1 base, the J end by 3 bases, with 14 bases between. Germline values: CDR1 KGHDR, CDR2 SFDVKD. This CDR3 is 16 amino acids long. DNA of the CDR3: TGTGCCACCAGTGATTTTCCGGGACTGGGAAAAGAGACCCAGTACTTC. It codes for CATSDFPGLGKETQYF.

The chain couples TRBV2 to TRBJ2-1; 8 bases agree with TRBD1. V lost 7 bases and J lost 10; bases outside the gene matches: 15. Germline lookup yields CDR1 SNHLY and CDR2 FYNNEI. The CDR3 runs to 15 residues. Here the CDR3 reads CASIATGASVHEQFF. CDR3 sequence (DNA): TGTGCCAGCATTGCGACAGGGGCCTCCGTCCACGAGCAGTTCTTC. Full variable domain (missing parts from reference TRBV2 and TRBJ2-1): EPEVTQTPSHQVTQMGQEVILRCVPISNHLYFYWYRQILGQKVEFLVSFYNNEISEKSEIFDDQFSVERPDGSNFTLKIRSTKLEDSAMYFCASIATGASVHEQFFGPGTRLTVL.